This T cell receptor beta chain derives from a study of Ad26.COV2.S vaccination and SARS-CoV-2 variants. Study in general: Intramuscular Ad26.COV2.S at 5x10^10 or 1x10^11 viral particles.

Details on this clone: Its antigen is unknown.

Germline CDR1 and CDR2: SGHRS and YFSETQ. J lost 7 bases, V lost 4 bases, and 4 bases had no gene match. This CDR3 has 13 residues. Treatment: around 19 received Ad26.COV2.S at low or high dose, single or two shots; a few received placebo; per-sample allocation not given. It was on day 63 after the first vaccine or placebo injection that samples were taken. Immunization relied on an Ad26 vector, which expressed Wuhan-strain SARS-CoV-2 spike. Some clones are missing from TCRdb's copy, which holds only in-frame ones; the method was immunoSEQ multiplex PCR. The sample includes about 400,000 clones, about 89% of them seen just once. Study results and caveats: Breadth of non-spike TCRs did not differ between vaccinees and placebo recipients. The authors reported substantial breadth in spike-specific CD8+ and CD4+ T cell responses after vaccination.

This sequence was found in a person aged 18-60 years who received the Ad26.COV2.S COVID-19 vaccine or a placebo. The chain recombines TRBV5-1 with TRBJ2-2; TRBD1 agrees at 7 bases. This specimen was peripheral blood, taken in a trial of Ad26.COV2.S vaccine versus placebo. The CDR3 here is CASSRDSSGELFF. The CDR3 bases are TGCGCCAGCAGCAGGGACAGCAGCGGGGAGCTGTTTTTT.